The 18 T cell receptor beta chains below were found in one sample sequenced in a study of beta chain features in type 1 diabetes. The entirety of the isolated RNA underwent reverse transcription, so expressed TCRB transcripts were sequenced. The method was immunoSEQ multiplex PCR; TCRdb's version includes in-frame clones alone and lacks a portion of them. The sample consists of around 250,000 clones, roughly 14% of them appearing once. The sequenced material came from naive CD4+ T cells from blood. These receptors were obtained from a woman aged 40 to 55 in good health.

The chain employs TRBV27 and TRBJ2-7; the D is unclear. The CDR3 totals 13 residues. V was pared by 5 bases and J by 2 bases, with 10 bases between. Germline-derived CDR1 and CDR2 are MNHEY and SMNVEV (reference sequence). The CDR3 here is CASSREEAYEQYF. Here the CDR3 DNA reads TGTGCCAGCAGTCGCGAGGAAGCCTACGAGCAGTACTTC.

The chain links TRBV7-2 to TRBJ2-1; 9 nucleotides match TRBD2. The CDR3 sequence is 14 residues long. Germline V CDR1 and CDR2: SGHTA, FQGNSA. V was clipped by 1 base and J by 12 bases; unmatched bases: 7. The CDR3 reads CASSLGGGTSPQFF. The CDR3 DNA reads as TGTGCCAGCAGCTTAGGTGGCGGGACTAGCCCGCAGTTCTTC.

The genes are TRBV19 and TRBJ1-2; D perhaps matches TRBD1 (5 bases). Trimming took 3 bases from V and 5 from J, leaving 10 bases between them. Germline CDR1 LNHDA, CDR2 SQIVND (reference sequence). The CDR3 runs to 13 residues. The CDR3 DNA reads as TGTGCCAGTAGTATTGTCAGGGATTATGGCTACACCTTC. This codes for CASSIVRDYGYTF. The whole variable domain, filled in from reference TRBV19 and TRBJ1-2, reads DGGITQSPKYLFRKEGQNVTLSCEQNLNHDAMYWYRQDPGQGLRLIYYSQIVNDFQKGDIAEGYSVSREKKESFPLTVTSAQKNPTAFYLCASSIVRDYGYTFGSGTRLTVV.

This clone has a handful of counts. This sequence joins TRBV19 and TRBJ1-5; no firm D call. The CDR3 extends over 12 amino acids. V shed 1 base and J shed 11 bases, with 9 bases lying between them. The germline V gene encodes CDR1 LNHDA and CDR2 SQIVND (reference sequence). This CDR3 reads CASSIVPRAQHF. The CDR3 nucleotides read TGTGCCAGTAGTATAGTCCCCCGGGCCCAGCATTTT.

This clone came up a few times. The chain has TRBV18 and TRBJ2-5, with D tentatively TRBD1 (5 bases). V gave up 2 bases and J gave up 5 bases, with 18 bases separating them. CDR1 and CDR2 (germline): KGHSH, LQKENI. The CDR3 totals 16 residues. CDR3 DNA: TGTGCCAGCTCACCAGAGGTCTCAGGGTTGGCGGAGACCCAGTACTTC. Encoded protein: CASSPEVSGLAETQYF.

This clone showed up just a few times. The CDR3 region is CASSPPDSVTYGYTF. CDR3 DNA: TGTGCCAGCTCACCACCGGACAGTGTGACCTATGGCTACACCTTC. The chain recombines TRBV18 with TRBJ1-2; maybe TRBD1 (6 bases). The CDR3 contains 15 residues. V was shortened by 0 bases and J by 4 bases, with 12 bases between the two germline ends. From germline, CDR1 is KGHSH and CDR2 LQKENI.

The genes are TRBV2 and TRBJ1-5; maybe TRBD1 (5 bases). Trimming removed 3 bases at V and 3 bases at J, with 12 bases between. The CDR3 covers 15 residues. From germline, CDR1 is SNHLY and CDR2 FYNNEI. CDR3 sequence: CASSDLDRYNQPQHF. The CDR3, as DNA: TGTGCCAGCAGTGATCTCGACAGATACAATCAGCCCCAGCATTTT.

The V call is TRBV10-3, the J call TRBJ1-5; 8 bases map to TRBD1. The V and J ends lost 3 bases and 5 bases, in that order; junction bases with no gene match: 3. This CDR3 has 14 amino acids. The germline V gene has CDR1 ENHRY and CDR2 SYGVKD. In DNA, the CDR3 is TGTGCCATCAGTGAACAGGGGGGTGATCAGCCCCAGCATTTT. Residues: CAISEQGGDQPQHF.

This clone was detected a few times. The chain is built from TRBV4-1 and TRBJ2-7, with D possibly TRBD1 on 6 matching bases. The V end lost 4 bases, the J end lost 2 bases, and 15 bases lay between the germline ends. This CDR3 spans 15 amino acids. The V gene's germline CDR1 is MGHRA and CDR2 YSYEKL. CDR3 in amino acids: CASSPGAGGPYEQYF. The DNA for the CDR3 is TGCGCCAGCAGCCCAGGGGCTGGCGGCCCCTACGAGCAGTACTTC.

The rearrangement uses TRBV19 and TRBJ2-5, with 10 bases matching TRBD1. This CDR3 spans 16 amino acids. CDR1 is LNHDA, CDR2 SQIVND, per germline (reference sequence). V gave up 5 bases and J gave up 4 bases; unmatched junction bases: 10. The CDR3 DNA follows: TGTGCCAGTAGTGCCCCTGACAGGGGGCGAGGAGAGACCCAGTACTTC. The encoded protein is CASSAPDRGRGETQYF.

CDR3 protein: CASSIADRANEQYF. CDR3 nucleotides: TGTGCCAGTAGTATTGCGGACAGGGCCAACGAGCAGTACTTC. V is TRBV19 and J is TRBJ2-7; 8 bases fit TRBD1. The CDR3 length is 14 residues. V gave up 3 bases and J gave up 5 bases; unmatched junction bases: 6. Germline V gene data show CDR1 as LNHDA and CDR2 as SQIVND (reference sequence).

The chain links TRBV5-1 to TRBJ2-5, with TRBD1 as a possible D gene (6 bases). CDR1 is SGHRS, CDR2 YFSETQ, per germline. The CDR3 runs to 16 residues. V lost 0 bases and J 1 base, leaving 13 bases between the germline ends. This chain's CDR3 is CASSLGPQTGQETQYF. The CDR3 DNA sequence: TGCGCCAGCAGCTTGGGGCCCCAGACAGGCCAAGAGACCCAGTACTTC.

The rearrangement uses TRBV2 and TRBJ2-1; tentative D call: TRBD2 (6 bases). Germline loops: CDR1 SNHLY, CDR2 FYNNEI. The CDR3 runs 14 residues. The germline V and J ends were trimmed by 5 bases and 10 bases, with 18 bases remaining between them. CDR3 sequence reads: CASSFLGTAGEQFF. CDR3 nucleotide sequence: TGTGCCAGCAGTTTCCTCGGGACTGCCGGGGAGCAGTTCTTC.

The chain couples TRBV4-1 to TRBJ1-4; D may be TRBD1 (6 bases). The CDR3 has 17 residues. Trimming left V 1 base short and J 7 bases short, with 19 bases between. The germline CDR1 and CDR2 sequences are MGHRA and YSYEKL. CDR3 in DNA: TGCGCCAGCAGCCAAGTTTTAGGGACACCTGGGCGTGAAAAACTGTTTTTT. Its translation: CASSQVLGTPGREKLFF.

The chain carries TRBV4-3 and TRBJ2-3, with 8 bases identical to TRBD2. There are 17 residues in the CDR3. The V gene's germline CDR1 is LGHNA and CDR2 YSLEER. Germline trimming cut 4 bases from V and 6 bases from J; bases unmatched to any gene: 15. The CDR3 region is CASSRNSPGGQLDTQYF. CDR3 sequence (DNA): TGCGCCAGCAGCCGAAACTCCCCGGGGGGGCAATTGGATACGCAGTATTTT.

In this sample, this clone turned up a few times. This chain connects TRBV7-9 to TRBJ2-4; D might be TRBD2 (6 bases). The V gene's germline CDR1 is SEHNR and CDR2 FQNEAQ (reference sequence). The CDR3 covers 18 residues. V was trimmed by 0 bases and J by 0 bases, leaving 15 bases between them. CDR3: CASSLAGGTLKAKNIQYF. As DNA, the CDR3 is TGTGCCAGCAGCTTAGCTGGAGGGACCCTTAAAGCCAAAAACATTCAGTACTTC.

This clone came up a few times. The chain uses TRBV18 and TRBJ1-1, with 9 bases that match TRBD1. This CDR3 is built from 14 residues. V dropped 5 bases and J dropped 5; count of bases not matched to a gene: 6. Germline V gives CDR1 KGHSH, CDR2 LQKENI. This CDR3 is CASSDRDRVTEAFF. The CDR3 nucleotides are TGTGCCAGCTCAGATCGGGACAGGGTGACTGAAGCTTTCTTT.

This clone was seen a few times. The V and J genes are TRBV29-1 and TRBJ2-3, with D maybe TRBD1 (7 bases). V lost 8 bases to trimming and J lost 5 bases, with 23 bases between them. CDR3 length: 15 amino acids. The germline V gene encodes CDR1 SQVTM and CDR2 ANQGSEA. The CDR3 DNA sequence: TGCAGCTTCAACCCCGCAGGGGGGTATGGAGATACGCAGTATTTT. Translated: CSFNPAGGYGDTQYF.